Listed here is a single T cell receptor (beta chain). The record originates from a study of control samples from healthy donors and cancer patients. The repertoire was sequenced with immunoSEQ multiplex PCR; TCRdb's copy has only in-frame clones and lacks some. This table holds tens of thousands of clones, more than 85% found once. Germline loops: CDR1 SGHAT, CDR2 FQNNGV. J was trimmed by 2 bases and V by 2 bases; bases with no gene match: 1. The CDR3 extends over 15 amino acids. This rearrangement joins TRBV11-2 to TRBJ2-2; 8 bases line up with TRBD2. Material: PBMCs. This sequence was found in a woman aged 40 to 49 with head and neck cancer. In DNA form, the CDR3 reads TGTGCCAGCAGCTTAAGCGGGAGAAACACCGGGGAGCTGTTTTTT. Translation gives CASSLSGRNTGELFF.